The rows below give T cell receptor beta chains drawn from one sample of a study of blood T cell repertoires in COVID-19. Libraries were prepared by immunoSEQ multiplex PCR; TCRdb keeps only in-frame clonotypes and omits some of them. The sample yields some 120,000 clones, roughly 90% seen once. The sample consisted of peripheral blood. The receptor set was obtained from a man aged 45-60 years with active COVID-19. CDR3s include the opening cysteine and the closing phenylalanine or tryptophan. The D gene is left open where the match is weak. Expanded clones get a size class; other rows say once, few or many, or leave the size out.

abundance	d_gene	v_gene	j_gene	CDR3aa	CDR3nt
-	-	TRBV11-3	TRBJ1-3	CASSSSPDFGNTIYF	TGTGCCAGCAGCTCCTCCCCAGATTTTGGAAACACCATATATTTT
-	TRBD1	TRBV15	TRBJ1-1	CATSRINRGSTEAFF	TGTGCCACCAGCAGAATTAACAGGGGATCAACTGAAGCTTTCTTT
-	-	TRBV29-1	TRBJ1-3	CSVGRGTGNTIYF	TGCAGCGTTGGGAGGGGAACTGGAAACACCATATATTTT
few	-	TRBV19	TRBJ1-5	CASSIDLTRQGLNQPQHF	TGTGCCAGTAGTATAGATCTAACGCGGCAGGGGCTCAATCAGCCCCAGCATTTT
-	-	TRBV9	TRBJ1-5	CASSGGGSLNQPQHF	TGTGCCAGCAGCGGGGGGGGCAGCCTCAATCAGCCCCAGCATTTT
-	-	TRBV6-6	TRBJ1-1	CASRNPPGLQNTEAFF	TGTGCCAGCAGAAATCCTCCGGGACTGCAGAACACTGAAGCTTTCTTT
few	TRBD2	TRBV7-9	TRBJ2-1	CASSGLAGGRYEQFF	TGTGCCAGCAGCGGACTAGCGGGGGGGCGGTACGAGCAGTTCTTC
-	TRBD1	TRBV19	TRBJ2-5	CASSMAQGASGTQYF	TGTGCCAGTAGTATGGCACAGGGGGCCAGTGGGACCCAGTACTTC
-	-	TRBV6-6	TRBJ2-3	CASRNAGTDTQYF	TGTGCCAGCAGGAACGCAGGCACAGATACGCAGTATTTT
-	-	TRBV5-1	TRBJ1-1	CASSLGQPNTEAFF	TGCGCCAGCAGCTTGGGACAGCCTAACACTGAAGCTTTCTTT
-	TRBD1	TRBV4-1	TRBJ1-2	CASSQARTGMNYGYTF	TGCGCCAGCAGCCAAGCCCGGACAGGGATGAACTATGGCTACACCTTC
-	TRBD2	TRBV18	TRBJ2-1	CASSPSLADNEQFF	TGTGCCAGCTCACCATCCCTAGCGGACAATGAGCAGTTCTTC
-	-	TRBV19	TRBJ2-3	CASSHDSVASTDTQYF	TGTGCCAGTAGCCACGATTCAGTCGCTAGCACAGATACGCAGTATTTT
-	-	TRBV5-1	TRBJ1-2	CASSLEWAGGYTF	TGCGCCAGCAGCTTGGAGTGGGCAGGTGGCTACACCTTC
-	-	TRBV3-1/TRBV3-2	TRBJ2-5	CASSQARDQETQYF	TGTGCCAGCAGCCAAGCTCGAGATCAAGAGACCCAGTACTTC
-	-	TRBV4-1	TRBJ1-5	CASSQEGHGGNQPQHF	TGCGCCAGCAGCCAAGAGGGTCACGGGGGCAATCAGCCCCAGCATTTT
-	-	TRBV7-2	TRBJ2-1	CASSLVGSPSNEQFF	TGTGCCAGCAGCTTAGTTGGGAGTCCGTCCAATGAGCAGTTCTTC
-	-	TRBV11-3	TRBJ2-3	CASSPKSRRVDTQYF	TGTGCCAGCAGCCCAAAATCGAGGAGAGTAGATACGCAGTATTTT
-	-	TRBV28	TRBJ2-7	CASRRMQGDEQYF	TGTGCCAGCAGGCGAATGCAGGGTGACGAGCAGTACTTC
-	TRBD1	TRBV20-1	TRBJ2-7	CSASGTVYEQYF	TGCAGTGCTAGTGGGACAGTCTACGAGCAGTACTTC
-	-	TRBV6-5	TRBJ2-5	CASSYGGQETQYF	TGTGCCAGCAGTTACGGGGGGCAAGAGACCCAGTACTTC
-	-	TRBV10-2	TRBJ1-5	CASSEMAAGGYSNQPQHF	TGCGCCAGCAGTGAGATGGCAGCGGGGGGTTATAGCAATCAGCCCCAGCATTTT
-	-	TRBV6-1	TRBJ1-1	CASSEGRDMVEAFF	TGTGCCAGCAGTGAAGGTCGTGACATGGTTGAAGCTTTCTTT
-	-	TRBV9	TRBJ2-2	CASSVASEVGELFF	TGTGCCAGCAGCGTAGCTAGCGAGGTCGGGGAGCTGTTTTTT
once	-	TRBV7-2	TRBJ2-5	CASSPNTQETQYF	TGTGCCAGCAGCCCCAACACCCAAGAGACCCAGTACTTC
once	TRBD1	TRBV6-5	TRBJ1-1	CASSPGTGSTEAFF	TGTGCCAGCAGTCCCGGGACAGGGAGTACTGAAGCTTTCTTT
-	TRBD1	TRBV2	TRBJ1-2	CASRRTGASGYTF	TGTGCCAGCAGGAGGACAGGGGCGAGTGGCTACACCTTC
-	TRBD2	TRBV19	TRBJ2-1	CASRAGTSGGEQFF	TGTGCCAGTAGAGCCGGGACTAGCGGTGGGGAGCAGTTCTTC
-	TRBD2	TRBV27	TRBJ2-2	CASSYLGASGSLTGELFF	TGTGCCAGCAGTTATCTGGGGGCTAGCGGGAGTCTCACCGGGGAGCTGTTTTTT
-	-	TRBV5-4	TRBJ1-1	CASSFGDKATEAFF	TGTGCCAGCAGCTTCGGGGACAAAGCAACTGAAGCTTTCTTT
-	TRBD1	TRBV6-5	TRBJ1-2	CASSYSRQGGYTF	TGTGCCAGCAGTTACTCTAGACAGGGGGGCTACACCTTC
-	TRBD1	TRBV6-1	TRBJ1-2	CASSEAARGVYGYTF	TGTGCCAGCAGTGAAGCCGCCAGGGGGGTCTATGGCTACACCTTC
-	-	TRBV5-6	TRBJ1-3	CASSPTISGNTIYF	TGTGCCAGCAGCCCGACAATCTCTGGAAACACCATATATTTT
once	TRBD1	TRBV2	TRBJ2-7	CASQRDRGGEQYF	TGTGCCAGCCAACGGGACAGGGGTGGTGAGCAGTACTTC
-	-	TRBV5-4	TRBJ2-7	CASSPWVAGSHEQYF	TGTGCCAGCAGCCCATGGGTGGCAGGGTCTCACGAGCAGTACTTC
-	-	TRBV6-5	TRBJ1-4	CASSYSGATNEKLFF	TGTGCCAGCAGTTACTCAGGGGCAACTAATGAAAAACTGTTTTTT
-	-	TRBV20-1	TRBJ2-7	CSASGTTEQYF	TGCAGTGCTAGTGGGACAACCGAGCAGTACTTC
-	TRBD2	TRBV3-1/TRBV3-2	TRBJ2-5	CATGTSGETQYF	TGTGCCACCGGGACTAGCGGGGAGACCCAGTACTTC
-	TRBD1	TRBV19	TRBJ1-5	CASSMVAGGQPQHF	TGTGCCAGTAGTATGGTGGCAGGGGGTCAGCCCCAGCATTTT
-	TRBD2	TRBV19	TRBJ2-1	CASSIVAGGNNEQFF	TGTGCCAGTAGTATTGTGGCGGGAGGAAACAATGAGCAGTTCTTC
-	TRBD1	TRBV6-6	TRBJ1-5	CASSPRDRGRRAGQPQHF	TGTGCCAGCAGTCCCCGGGACAGGGGGCGCAGGGCGGGTCAGCCCCAGCATTTT
-	TRBD1	TRBV18	TRBJ1-2	CASSIGDRVYGYTF	TGTGCCAGCTCCATCGGGGACAGGGTCTATGGCTACACCTTC
-	TRBD2	TRBV6-5	TRBJ2-1	CASRLAGSANEQFF	TGTGCCAGCAGACTAGCGGGGTCGGCGAATGAGCAGTTCTTC
-	-	TRBV29-1	TRBJ1-2	CSVEVGREGNYGYTF	TGCAGCGTTGAAGTGGGTAGGGAGGGGAACTATGGCTACACCTTC
once	TRBD2	TRBV4-2	TRBJ2-2	CASSQDGGELNTGELFF	TGTGCCAGCAGCCAAGATGGGGGGGAGCTGAACACCGGGGAGCTGTTTTTT
-	-	TRBV23-1	TRBJ1-2	CASPGGGGNGYTF	TGCGCCAGCCCCGGGGGGGGTGGGAATGGCTACACCTTC